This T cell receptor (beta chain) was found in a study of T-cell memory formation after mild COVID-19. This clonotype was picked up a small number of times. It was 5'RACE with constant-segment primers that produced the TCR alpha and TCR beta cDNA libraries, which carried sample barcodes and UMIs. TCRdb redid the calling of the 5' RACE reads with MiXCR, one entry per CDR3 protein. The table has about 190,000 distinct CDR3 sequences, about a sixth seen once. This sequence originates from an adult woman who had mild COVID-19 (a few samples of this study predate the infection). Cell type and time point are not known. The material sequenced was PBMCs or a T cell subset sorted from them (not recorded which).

Here the CDR3 reads CASSLARAENTGELFF. The CDR3 nucleotides are TGTGCCAGCAGCTTAGCAAGGGCGGAGAACACCGGGGAGCTGTTTTTT. The V and J genes are TRBV7-6 and TRBJ2-2, with no clear D. The V end was cut by 0 bases, the J end by 1 base, with 9 bases between. CDR1 and CDR2 from the germline V gene are SGHVS and FNYEAQ. The CDR3 covers 16 residues. Using reference TRBV7-6 and TRBJ2-2 for the parts outside the CDR3, the full variable domain is GAGVSQSPRYKVTKRGQDVALRCDPISGHVSLYWYRQALGQGPEFLTYFNYEAQQDKSGLPNDRFSAERPEGSISTLTIQRTEQRDSAMYRCASSLARAENTGELFFGEGSRLTVL.